A selection of T cell receptor beta chains follows, all from one sample in a study of shared clonotypes between healthy human individuals. Some clones are missing from TCRdb's copy, which holds only in-frame ones; the method was immunoSEQ multiplex PCR. This table holds about 340,000 clones, around four fifths found once. Sequenced input: memory CD4+ T cells sorted from blood. All receptors come from a man under 40 in good health. The CDR3 runs from the conserved cysteine through the conserved F or W. D genes are given only for firm matches. Expanded clones are given a class, and other clones once, few, many or no size at all.

V gene: TRBV9; clone size: many; D gene: .; J gene: TRBJ1-2; CDR3 DNA: TGTGCCAGCAGCACCGGGGTGGGCCTCGGCTATGGCTACACCTTC; CDR3 protein: CASSTGVGLGYGYTF
V gene: TRBV7-9; clone size: few; D gene: .; J gene: TRBJ2-2; CDR3 DNA: TGTGCCAGCAGCCAGGGGAGCGTAACCACCGGGGAGCTGTTTTTT; CDR3 protein: CASSQGSVTTGELFF
V gene: TRBV5-1; clone size: .; D gene: .; J gene: TRBJ2-2; CDR3 DNA: TGCGCCAGCAGCCCCAGGACGGAGAACACCGGGGAGCTGTTTTTT; CDR3 protein: CASSPRTENTGELFF
V gene: TRBV7-2; clone size: .; D gene: .; J gene: TRBJ2-3; CDR3 DNA: TGTGCCAGCAGAGTTTATCCTGATACGCAGTATTTT; CDR3 protein: CASRVYPDTQYF
V gene: TRBV7-3; clone size: .; D gene: TRBD1; J gene: TRBJ1-1; CDR3 DNA: TGTGCCAGCAGTTCAGGGGGGAACACTGAAGCTTTCTTT; CDR3 protein: CASSSGGNTEAFF
V gene: TRBV2; clone size: .; D gene: TRBD1; J gene: TRBJ2-2; CDR3 DNA: TGTGCCAGCAGTGTAGGGACAGGGGCGCTTACCGGGGAGCTGTTTTTT; CDR3 protein: CASSVGTGALTGELFF
V gene: TRBV11-2; clone size: .; D gene: .; J gene: TRBJ2-5; CDR3 DNA: TGTGCCAGCAGCGTCACGCTAGGGTACCAAGAGACCCAGTACTTC; CDR3 protein: CASSVTLGYQETQYF
V gene: TRBV15; clone size: many; D gene: .; J gene: TRBJ1-4; CDR3 DNA: TGTGCCACTGGGGGACAAGGGAAAACAACTAATGAAAAACTGTTTTTT; CDR3 protein: CATGGQGKTTNEKLFF
V gene: TRBV2; clone size: few; D gene: .; J gene: TRBJ2-7; CDR3 DNA: TGTGCCAGCAGTGTCTTAGCGGAGCAGTACTTC; CDR3 protein: CASSVLAEQYF
V gene: TRBV5-1; clone size: .; D gene: .; J gene: TRBJ1-1; CDR3 DNA: TGCGCCAGCAGCTTGAATTCGGGATACACTGAAGCTTTCTTT; CDR3 protein: CASSLNSGYTEAFF
V gene: TRBV7-8; clone size: .; D gene: .; J gene: TRBJ2-5; CDR3 DNA: TGTGCCAGCAGCTTCAGTGAGACCCAGTACTTC; CDR3 protein: CASSFSETQYF
V gene: TRBV5-4; clone size: .; D gene: TRBD2; J gene: TRBJ2-3; CDR3 DNA: TGTGCCAGCAGCCCTCTAGCGGGAGGCGCAGATACGCAGTATTTT; CDR3 protein: CASSPLAGGADTQYF
V gene: TRBV7-2; clone size: .; D gene: .; J gene: TRBJ2-7; CDR3 DNA: TGTGCCAGCAGCTTCAGATACGAGCAGTACTTC; CDR3 protein: CASSFRYEQYF
V gene: TRBV10-2; clone size: few; D gene: .; J gene: TRBJ2-3; CDR3 DNA: TGCGCCAGCAGAGAAATTGGGTCTGCAGATACGCAGTATTTT; CDR3 protein: CASREIGSADTQYF
V gene: TRBV7-9; clone size: .; D gene: TRBD2; J gene: TRBJ2-1; CDR3 DNA: TGTGCCAGCAGCTTAGCGCTCAGCGGGAGCTACAATGAGCAGTTCTTC; CDR3 protein: CASSLALSGSYNEQFF
V gene: TRBV19; clone size: .; D gene: .; J gene: TRBJ2-3; CDR3 DNA: TGTGCCAGTAGAGCGGAAGGCAGATACACAGATACGCAGTATTTT; CDR3 protein: CASRAEGRYTDTQYF
V gene: TRBV15; clone size: few; D gene: .; J gene: TRBJ2-6; CDR3 DNA: TGTGCCACCAGCACCGGAGGGTCGGCTGGGGCCAACGTCCTGACTTTC; CDR3 protein: CATSTGGSAGANVLTF
V gene: TRBV5-1; clone size: many; D gene: .; J gene: TRBJ1-6; CDR3 DNA: TGCGCCAGCAGTAACTCCGGGACCCTTAATTCACCCCTCCACTTT; CDR3 protein: CASSNSGTLNSPLHF
V gene: TRBV20-1; clone size: .; D gene: .; J gene: TRBJ1-1; CDR3 DNA: TGCAGTGCTTCTCCGGGACCTGAAGCTTTCTTT; CDR3 protein: CSASPGPEAFF
V gene: TRBV7-2; clone size: .; D gene: .; J gene: TRBJ2-2; CDR3 DNA: TGTGCCAGCAGCTTAGCGGGGGATAACACCGGGGAGCTGTTTTTT; CDR3 protein: CASSLAGDNTGELFF
V gene: TRBV5-4; clone size: .; D gene: TRBD2; J gene: TRBJ2-1; CDR3 DNA: TGTGCCAGCAGCCCAGGGACTAGCCTTATAGGGAATGAGCAGTTCTTC; CDR3 protein: CASSPGTSLIGNEQFF
V gene: TRBV2; clone size: .; D gene: TRBD2; J gene: TRBJ2-2; CDR3 DNA: TGTGCCAGCAGGGGGACTAGCGGGACTTGGGTTACCGGGGAGCTGTTTTTT; CDR3 protein: CASRGTSGTWVTGELFF
V gene: TRBV5-6; clone size: .; D gene: TRBD2; J gene: TRBJ2-3; CDR3 DNA: TGTGCCAGCAGTTCCCTTAAAGGTAGCGGGGATTCCCCCACAGATACGCAGTATTTT; CDR3 protein: CASSSLKGSGDSPTDTQYF
V gene: TRBV7-3; clone size: few; D gene: TRBD2; J gene: TRBJ2-7; CDR3 DNA: TGTGCCAGCAGCTTCGGGACTAGCGACCACGAGCAGTACTTC; CDR3 protein: CASSFGTSDHEQYF
V gene: TRBV10-2; clone size: .; D gene: .; J gene: TRBJ1-5; CDR3 DNA: TGCGCCACTTCTACAGGACTTGGCAATCAGCCCCAGCATTTT; CDR3 protein: CATSTGLGNQPQHF
V gene: TRBV10-2; clone size: .; D gene: .; J gene: TRBJ2-3; CDR3 DNA: TGCGCCAGCAGTGAGTCGAAGTGGGCAGGAAGCACAGATACGCAGTATTTT; CDR3 protein: CASSESKWAGSTDTQYF
V gene: TRBV10-2; clone size: .; D gene: .; J gene: TRBJ1-1; CDR3 DNA: TGCGCCAGCAGTGGACGTGCACCTAAGGACACTGAAGCTTTCTTT; CDR3 protein: CASSGRAPKDTEAFF
V gene: TRBV19; clone size: .; D gene: .; J gene: TRBJ2-7; CDR3 DNA: TGTGCCAGTAGTTCCCCTGGGGGGAACCCCTACGAGCAGTACTTC; CDR3 protein: CASSSPGGNPYEQYF
V gene: TRBV5-6; clone size: .; D gene: TRBD1; J gene: TRBJ2-3; CDR3 DNA: TGTGCCAGCAGCTTGGCCACAACTACAGGGGCAACAGATACGCAGTATTTT; CDR3 protein: CASSLATTTGATDTQYF
V gene: TRBV30; clone size: .; D gene: .; J gene: TRBJ2-5; CDR3 DNA: TGTGCCTGGAGTGTTACTGGGGGCACACAGACCCAGTACTTC; CDR3 protein: CAWSVTGGTQTQYF
V gene: TRBV28; clone size: once; D gene: .; J gene: TRBJ2-1; CDR3 DNA: TGTGCCAGCAGTCAGGGGGGCCGAGCTTCCTACAATGAGCAGTTCTTC; CDR3 protein: CASSQGGRASYNEQFF
V gene: TRBV9; clone size: .; D gene: .; J gene: TRBJ2-1; CDR3 DNA: TGTGCCAGCAGCGTAGCCGGGTACGCTACGGAGGCACCCAAAATTGTAGATGAGCAGTTCTTC; CDR3 protein: CASSVAGYATEAPKIVDEQFF
V gene: TRBV5-1; clone size: .; D gene: .; J gene: TRBJ1-4; CDR3 DNA: TGCGCCAGCAGCTTGGGCTCCGGCGGAGAAAAACTGTTTTTT; CDR3 protein: CASSLGSGGEKLFF
V gene: TRBV5-1; clone size: .; D gene: .; J gene: TRBJ2-1; CDR3 DNA: TGCGCCAGCAGCTTGGCACAGGGCTCACACAATGAGCAGTTCTTC; CDR3 protein: CASSLAQGSHNEQFF
V gene: TRBV5-1; clone size: many; D gene: .; J gene: TRBJ2-7; CDR3 DNA: TGCGCCAGCAGCTTGATCCCTACCAGGGGCGAGCAGTACTTC; CDR3 protein: CASSLIPTRGEQYF
V gene: TRBV29-1; clone size: .; D gene: TRBD1; J gene: TRBJ1-1; CDR3 DNA: TGCAGCGTTGGTGGGACAGGGGAAGCTTTCTTT; CDR3 protein: CSVGGTGEAFF
V gene: TRBV5-1; clone size: .; D gene: TRBD2; J gene: TRBJ2-1; CDR3 DNA: TGCGCCAGCAGTTTGACTAGCGGATACAATGAACAGTTCTTC; CDR3 protein: CASSLTSGYNEQFF
V gene: TRBV5-1; clone size: .; D gene: TRBD1; J gene: TRBJ2-1; CDR3 DNA: TGCGCCAGCAGCTTTGGAACAGGGGGCTTGTTACCCTCTTACAATGAGCAGTTCTTC; CDR3 protein: CASSFGTGGLLPSYNEQFF
V gene: TRBV30; clone size: .; D gene: .; J gene: TRBJ1-1; CDR3 DNA: TGTGCCTGGGGGGGAGGCGTGAACACTGAAGCTTTCTTT; CDR3 protein: CAWGGGVNTEAFF
V gene: TRBV18; clone size: .; D gene: .; J gene: TRBJ2-3; CDR3 DNA: TGTGCCAGCTCACCAAGCTTAGATACGCAGTATTTT; CDR3 protein: CASSPSLDTQYF
V gene: TRBV2; clone size: few; D gene: TRBD2; J gene: TRBJ2-7; CDR3 DNA: TGTGCCAGCAGGAAGGAGCTAGCGGGAGACATCGAGCAGTACTTC; CDR3 protein: CASRKELAGDIEQYF
V gene: TRBV27; clone size: .; D gene: .; J gene: TRBJ1-2; CDR3 DNA: TGTGCCAGCAGTCCATCGAACAGGGTTGGCTACACCTTC; CDR3 protein: CASSPSNRVGYTF
V gene: TRBV11-2; clone size: .; D gene: TRBD2; J gene: TRBJ2-5; CDR3 DNA: TGTGCCAGCAGCAAAACTAGCGGGCTACGAACTCGGACGGAGACCCAGTACTTC; CDR3 protein: CASSKTSGLRTRTETQYF
V gene: TRBV28; clone size: many; D gene: .; J gene: TRBJ1-1; CDR3 DNA: TGTGCCAGCAGTCCCCTGATCGGAGGGAACACTGAAGCTTTCTTT; CDR3 protein: CASSPLIGGNTEAFF
V gene: TRBV20-1; clone size: .; D gene: .; J gene: TRBJ2-3; CDR3 DNA: TGCAGTGCTAGCACAGATACGCAGTATTTT; CDR3 protein: CSASTDTQYF
V gene: TRBV28; clone size: .; D gene: TRBD1; J gene: TRBJ2-1; CDR3 DNA: TGTGCCAGCAGTCCCGGGACAGGGTACGGTGAGCAGTTCTTC; CDR3 protein: CASSPGTGYGEQFF
V gene: TRBV10-3; clone size: .; D gene: TRBD2; J gene: TRBJ2-5; CDR3 DNA: TGTGCCATCGCCCGCGGGGGAGAGACCCAGTACTTC; CDR3 protein: CAIARGGETQYF
V gene: TRBV7-9; clone size: .; D gene: .; J gene: TRBJ1-2; CDR3 DNA: TGTGCCAGCAGCTTAGCCTTCCAACAGAGCTACACCTTC; CDR3 protein: CASSLAFQQSYTF
V gene: TRBV5-4; clone size: many; D gene: TRBD2; J gene: TRBJ2-7; CDR3 DNA: TGTGCCAGCAGTGAACTAGCGGGAGATTTCTCCGAGCAGTACTTC; CDR3 protein: CASSELAGDFSEQYF
V gene: TRBV7-9; clone size: .; D gene: .; J gene: TRBJ2-4; CDR3 DNA: TGTGCCAGCAGCTTACCAGGGCTCTTGGACATTCAGTACTTC; CDR3 protein: CASSLPGLLDIQYF
V gene: TRBV7-9; clone size: .; D gene: .; J gene: TRBJ1-1; CDR3 DNA: TGTGCCAGCAGCCCACGTCGTAACACTGAAGCTTTCTTT; CDR3 protein: CASSPRRNTEAFF
V gene: TRBV7-7; clone size: .; D gene: .; J gene: TRBJ2-7; CDR3 DNA: TGTGCTAGCAGCTTTAGTTTGGGATACGAGCAGTACTTC; CDR3 protein: CASSFSLGYEQYF
V gene: TRBV18; clone size: once; D gene: .; J gene: TRBJ2-7; CDR3 DNA: TGTGCCAGCTCACCAAATTACAGGGCCTCCTACGAGCAGTACTTC; CDR3 protein: CASSPNYRASYEQYF
V gene: TRBV28; clone size: .; D gene: .; J gene: TRBJ1-5; CDR3 DNA: TGTGCCAGCAGTTTACCTCTCAGAAATCAGCCCCAGCATTTT; CDR3 protein: CASSLPLRNQPQHF
V gene: TRBV28; clone size: .; D gene: .; J gene: TRBJ1-1; CDR3 DNA: TGTGCCAGCAGTTCCCCTACGGCTGAAGCTTTCTTT; CDR3 protein: CASSSPTAEAFF
V gene: TRBV15; clone size: .; D gene: TRBD1; J gene: TRBJ2-7; CDR3 DNA: TGTGCCACCAGCGCCGGCGGGACAGGGAAGCTTGCGCAGTACTTC; CDR3 protein: CATSAGGTGKLAQYF
V gene: TRBV10-1; clone size: .; D gene: .; J gene: TRBJ2-7; CDR3 DNA: TGCGCCAGTCCCAACAGGGACGAATCCTACGAGCAGTACTTC; CDR3 protein: CASPNRDESYEQYF
V gene: TRBV4-1; clone size: .; D gene: TRBD2; J gene: TRBJ2-7; CDR3 DNA: TGCGCCAGCAGCCAAGAAGGTTTTAGCGGGAGTTTCTACGAGCAGTACTTC; CDR3 protein: CASSQEGFSGSFYEQYF